This T cell receptor beta chain originates from a study of a mutant IDH1 vaccine in newly diagnosed glioma. Turning to the study itself: Sex among treated patients split about 60% male, roughly 40% female; mean age was approximately 40 years. Earlier care involved radiotherapy, temozolomide, or both, and the majority received both.

Time point given: week 47, end of study. What each vaccine dose contained was 300 ug of mutant IDH1 20-mer peptide, accompanied by topical imiquimod. TCRdb's table, derived via immunoSEQ multiplex PCR, lists solely in-frame clones and lacks some. The table has some 35,000 clones, 60% to 85% seen once. This clone appeared once. Its antigen is not identified. Notes on the study in general: Top-clonotype changes in peripheral T cells seemed unrelated to pseudoprogression. It was 93.3% of patients that developed vaccine-induced immune responses.

The CDR3 is 15 residues long. The sequence derives from a man between 35 and 55 years old with glioma. The V and J genes are TRBV21-1 and TRBJ1-4; TRBD1, the D gene given by the table, was not confirmed from the DNA. TRBV21-1 is a documented pseudogene. This material consisted of PBMCs, taken from a glioma patient whose treatment included an IDH1 peptide vaccine. The CDR3 loop is CASSKEGTTNEKLFF. The DNA of the CDR3 is TGTGCCAGCAGCAAAGAGGGGACAACTAATGAAAAACTGTTTTTT.